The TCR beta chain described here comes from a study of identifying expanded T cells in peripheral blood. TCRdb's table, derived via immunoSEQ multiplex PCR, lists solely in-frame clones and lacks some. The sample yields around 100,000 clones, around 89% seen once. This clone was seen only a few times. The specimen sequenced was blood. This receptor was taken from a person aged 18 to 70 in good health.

The CDR3 nucleotides read TGTGCCAGCAGTGCGGGGGAGGCAGATACGCAGTATTTT. This codes for CASSAGEADTQYF. The chain has TRBV6-4 and TRBJ2-3; D perhaps matches TRBD2 (6 bases). Germline values: CDR1 MRHNA, CDR2 SNTAGT. The CDR3 has 13 amino acids. Trimming cost V 4 bases and J 4 bases, with 9 bases left between them.